Each of the 26 T cell receptor beta chains below was sequenced from the same sample in a study of ipilimumab plus nivolumab after autologous stem cell transplantation. Assay: immunoSEQ multiplex PCR; the TCRdb copy retains only in-frame clones and omits some. The table has 84,000 or so clones, over 80% seen once; the top ten hold 2% to 2.5%. Sequenced here: PBMCs, sampled in a trial of ipilimumab plus nivolumab as post-transplant consolidation. Receptor source: a male donor with diffuse large B-cell lymphoma.

The chain combines TRBV6-1 with TRBJ1-1, with a tentative D call TRBD1 (5 bases). The length of the CDR3 is 15 residues. V shed 1 base and J shed 0 bases, with 9 bases lying between them. Germline loops: CDR1 MNHNS, CDR2 SASEGT. This CDR3 reads CASSEEGSMNTEAFF. The DNA for the CDR3 is TGTGCCAGCAGTGAAGAGGGGTCGATGAACACTGAAGCTTTCTTT.

The chain links TRBV6-6 to TRBJ2-3; the match to TRBD2 covers 10 bases. V was clipped by 6 bases and J by 1 base; unmatched bases: 4. Germline V CDR1 and CDR2: MNHNY, SVGAGI (reference sequence). The CDR3 covers 15 residues. For the CDR3, the DNA is TGTGCCAGCAGCCGTCTAGCGGGAGGCACAGATACGCAGTATTTT. Translated, it gives CASSRLAGGTDTQYF.

The chain uses TRBV7-2 and TRBJ2-7, with D possibly being TRBD1 (6 bases). Between the trimmed V and J ends, which lost 5 bases and 3 bases, there was a span of 14 bases. This CDR3 is 14 amino acids long. The germline V gene encodes CDR1 SGHTA and CDR2 FQGNSA. The DNA for the CDR3 is TGTGCCAGCAGCACCTACGGACAGCACTACGAGCAGTACTTC. As protein: CASSTYGQHYEQYF.

The rearrangement joins TRBV6-6 to TRBJ1-6, with unresolved D. The CDR3 contains 14 residues. V was cut by 7 bases and J by 7 bases, with 14 bases left in between. Germline V gives CDR1 MNHNY, CDR2 SVGAGI (reference sequence). The DNA of the CDR3 is TGTGCCAGCACCTTAACGACAAGCAATTCACCCCTCCACTTT. Translation: CASTLTTSNSPLHF.

V is TRBV4-3 and J is TRBJ1-2; maybe TRBD1 (5 bases). Trimming stripped 8 bases from V and 5 bases from J, with 18 bases between. CDR3 size: 14 residues. Germline CDR1 is LGHNA and CDR2 is YSLEER. The CDR3 sequence is CASSQGRGAYGYTF. CDR3 DNA: TGCGCCAGCTCTCAGGGAAGGGGAGCGTATGGCTACACCTTC.

The chain joins TRBV2 to TRBJ1-4, with D maybe TRBD1 (5 bases). Germline loops: CDR1 SNHLY, CDR2 FYNNEI. V was cut by 4 bases and J by 8 bases, with 11 bases left in between. There are 13 residues in the CDR3. The CDR3 nucleotides are TGTGCCAGCAGTGTAATGGCAGGGGAAAAACTGTTTTTT. Translation: CASSVMAGEKLFF. Looking up the rest from reference TRBV2 and TRBJ1-4 gives the full variable domain: EPEVTQTPSHQVTQMGQEVILRCVPISNHLYFYWYRQILGQKVEFLVSFYNNEISEKSEIFDDQFSVERPDGSNFTLKIRSTKLEDSAMYFCASSVMAGEKLFFGSGTQLSVL.

On this clone itself: Other DNA sequences in the sample encode the same CDR3. The rearrangement links TRBV7-8 to TRBJ2-7; tentative D call: TRBD2 (6 bases). CDR1 is SGHVS and CDR2 is FQNEAQ in the germline V gene. Trimming left V 1 base short and J 1 base short, with 8 bases between. The CDR3 is made up of 14 amino acids. The CDR3 DNA reads TGTGCCAGCAGCTTAGAGGGGAGGTCCTACGAGCAGTACTTC. This translates into CASSLEGRSYEQYF.

The chain recombines TRBV5-1 with TRBJ2-2; tentatively, D is TRBD1 (5 bases). V was cut by 4 bases and J by 1 base, with 8 bases left in between. CDR1 is SGHRS and CDR2 is YFSETQ in the germline V gene. The CDR3 is 14 amino acids. The CDR3 DNA sequence: TGCGCCAGCAGCATAGGACAGAACACCGGGGAGCTGTTTTTT. This gives the protein CASSIGQNTGELFF.

This chain joins TRBV9 and TRBJ2-5; TRBD1 might be the D (6 bases). Germline V gives CDR1 SGDLS, CDR2 YYNGEE. The CDR3 has 15 amino acids. V shed 3 bases and J shed 5 bases, with 17 bases lying between them. The CDR3 nucleotides read TGTGCCAGCAGCGCTAACATAGGGACAACGGAGACCCAGTACTTC. Protein product: CASSANIGTTETQYF.

CDR3 sequence: CASSSGTDYTDTQYF. CDR3 in DNA: TGTGCCAGCAGCTCTGGGACAGATTACACAGATACGCAGTATTTT. V is TRBV7-3 and J is TRBJ2-3; 7 positions match TRBD1. The CDR3 length is 15 residues. Germline V gene sequence: CDR1 SGHTA, CDR2 FQGTGA. The ends lost 4 bases at V and 2 bases at J; junction bases unmatched: 6.

The chain couples TRBV18 to TRBJ2-3; no clear D gene. Germline V gene sequence: CDR1 KGHSH, CDR2 LQKENI. This CDR3 has 14 residues. V was shortened by 2 bases and J by 1 base, with 7 bases between the two germline ends. The DNA for the CDR3 is TGTGCCAGCTCACCAGTTGGTGGCACAGATACGCAGTATTTT. It codes for CASSPVGGTDTQYF.

The rearrangement joins TRBV2 to TRBJ2-5, with TRBD1 identical over 8 bases. From germline, CDR1 is SNHLY and CDR2 FYNNEI. With V trimmed by 4 bases and J by 7 bases, 5 bases remained unmatched. The CDR3 runs 13 residues. The CDR3 here is CASSGGQGGTQYF. CDR3 nucleotide sequence: TGTGCCAGCAGTGGCGGACAGGGTGGGACCCAGTACTTC.

In the case of this clone: This same CDR3 is encoded by further DNA sequences in the sample. The chain joins TRBV7-9 to TRBJ1-1; 8 bases fit TRBD1. The CDR3 has 14 amino acids. Unmatched junction bases numbered 5, after V lost 0 bases and J lost 8 bases. Germline V gives CDR1 SEHNR, CDR2 FQNEAQ (reference sequence). CDR3 loop: CASSLAGTGGEAFF. Written as DNA, the CDR3 is TGTGCCAGCAGCTTAGCCGGGACAGGCGGAGAAGCTTTCTTT.

The J gene is TRBJ2-3, the V gene TRBV2; D is ambiguous. The CDR3 has 14 residues. Deletions cut 2 bases from V and 6 bases from J, with 12 bases between. CDR1 is SNHLY, CDR2 FYNNEI, per germline. The CDR3: CASSELVRSDTQYF. Written as DNA, the CDR3 is TGTGCCAGCAGTGAATTGGTGAGGTCGGATACGCAGTATTTT.

Only a few counts were recorded for this clone. V usage is TRBV7-2 and J usage is TRBJ1-3, with 9 bases aligning to TRBD1. Trimming cost V 3 bases and J 1 base; bases outside gene matches: 7. The germline V gene encodes CDR1 SGHTA and CDR2 FQGNSA. The CDR3 has 17 amino acids. CDR3 in amino acids: CASSFTGGAKSGNTIYF. The CDR3 nucleotides are TGTGCCAGCAGCTTTACAGGGGGCGCGAAGTCTGGAAACACCATATATTTT.

A few counts support this clone. The chain is built from TRBV5-1 and TRBJ1-4; maybe TRBD1 (5 bases). The CDR3 runs 14 residues. Germline V gives CDR1 SGHRS, CDR2 YFSETQ. Trimming pared 1 base from V and 4 bases from J, leaving 8 bases between. The CDR3 DNA reads TGCGCCAGCAGCTTGAGGGGCTTTAATGAAAAACTGTTTTTT. Protein sequence: CASSLRGFNEKLFF. The variable domain in full, completed from reference TRBV5-1 and TRBJ1-4, reads KAGVTQTPRYLIKTRGQQVTLSCSPISGHRSVSWYQQTPGQGLQFLFEYFSETQRNKGNFPGRFSGRQFSNSRSEMNVSTLELGDSALYLCASSLRGFNEKLFFGSGTQLSVL.

V and J are TRBV5-1 and TRBJ1-1; tentatively, D is TRBD1 (5 bases). Germline-derived CDR1 and CDR2 are SGHRS and YFSETQ. The V end lost 3 bases, the J end lost 6 bases, and 12 bases lay between the germline ends. This CDR3 contains 13 residues. CDR3 residues: CASSSGESPEAFF. CDR3 nucleotide sequence: TGCGCCAGCAGCTCGGGGGAATCGCCTGAAGCTTTCTTT.

The chain joins TRBV19 to TRBJ1-3; D may be TRBD1 (6 bases). Trimming took 7 bases from V and 0 from J, leaving 13 bases between them. The germline V gene encodes CDR1 LNHDA and CDR2 SQIVND (reference sequence). The CDR3 has 15 residues. The CDR3 sequence: CASIPTGTSGNTIYF. CDR3 coding DNA: TGTGCCAGTATTCCAACAGGGACCTCTGGAAACACCATATATTTT.

The J gene is TRBJ2-1, the V gene TRBV6-5; D gene ambiguous. Germline CDR1 reads MNHEY; CDR2 reads SVGAGI. This CDR3 is built from 14 residues. The V end lost 7 bases, the J end lost 2 bases, and 12 bases lay between the germline ends. CDR3: CASKVGLAYNEQFF. The CDR3 DNA follows: TGTGCCAGCAAAGTGGGTCTCGCCTACAATGAGCAGTTCTTC.

V is TRBV10-3 and J is TRBJ1-1, with D possibly TRBD1 on 6 matching bases. CDR1 ENHRY and CDR2 SYGVKD come from the germline V gene. CDR3 length: 14 residues. V was trimmed by 4 bases and J by 1 base, leaving 10 bases between them. The CDR3 spells CAISVRDTNTEAFF. CDR3 DNA sequence: TGTGCCATCAGTGTCCGGGACACGAACACTGAAGCTTTCTTT.

The V call is TRBV6-1, the J call TRBJ1-2; no clear D gene. The CDR3 is 14 residues long. In germline, CDR1 is MNHNS, CDR2 SASEGT. Between the trimmed V and J ends, which lost 1 base and 4 bases, there was a span of 10 bases. This chain's CDR3 is CASSEGRRSYGYTF. The CDR3 coding sequence is TGTGCCAGCAGTGAAGGACGGCGGAGCTATGGCTACACCTTC.

The chain carries TRBV5-1 and TRBJ2-3; 9 positions match TRBD2. Germline V gives CDR1 SGHRS, CDR2 YFSETQ. With 0 bases clipped from V and 3 bases from J, the junction kept 5 bases outside the gene matches. The CDR3 length is 16 residues. CDR3 nucleotides: TGCGCCAGCAGCTTGGACGGCGGGGGGGCTACAGATACGCAGTATTTT. Its translation: CASSLDGGGATDTQYF.

The V gene is TRBV5-1, the J gene TRBJ1-4; D possibly corresponds to TRBD1 (6 bases). The ends were cut back, 4 bases at V and 5 bases at J, with 15 bases in the middle. The CDR3 consists of 15 residues. CDR1 is SGHRS, CDR2 YFSETQ, per germline. CDR3 protein: CASSDVRDMNEKLFF. The CDR3, as DNA: TGCGCCAGCAGCGATGTCCGGGACATGAATGAAAAACTGTTTTTT.

This clone was seen just once. This sequence joins TRBV27 and TRBJ2-7; TRBD1 aligns across 10 bases. Trimming took 5 bases from V and 1 from J; bases not matched to a gene: 11. Per the germline V gene, CDR1 is MNHEY and CDR2 is SMNVEV (reference sequence). The CDR3 has 17 residues. The CDR3 DNA reads as TGTGCCAGCAGTCCACAACCCCCGGACAGGGGGTCCTACGAGCAGTACTTC. It translates to CASSPQPPDRGSYEQYF.

The chain combines TRBV19 with TRBJ1-6; D not resolved. The CDR3 runs to 12 residues. The germline V gene has CDR1 LNHDA and CDR2 SQIVND (reference sequence). Deletions cut 0 bases from V and 11 bases from J, with 5 bases between. This CDR3 reads CASSIDRAPLHF. CDR3 sequence (DNA): TGTGCCAGTAGTATAGATCGCGCACCCCTCCACTTT. Full variable domain (rest looked up from reference TRBV19 and TRBJ1-6): DGGITQSPKYLFRKEGQNVTLSCEQNLNHDAMYWYRQDPGQGLRLIYYSQIVNDFQKGDIAEGYSVSREKKESFPLTVTSAQKNPTAFYLCASSIDRAPLHFGNGTRLTVT.

This chain connects TRBV4-2 to TRBJ2-3; D tentatively fits TRBD1 or TRBD2 (5 bases each). Germline V gene sequence: CDR1 LGHNA, CDR2 YNFKEQ. The ends were cut back, 4 bases at V and 1 base at J, with 15 bases in the middle. The CDR3 contains 16 residues. CDR3 region: CASSLFSGTRTDTQYF. The CDR3 nucleotides read TGTGCCAGCAGCCTGTTTTCCGGGACCCGCACAGATACGCAGTATTTT.